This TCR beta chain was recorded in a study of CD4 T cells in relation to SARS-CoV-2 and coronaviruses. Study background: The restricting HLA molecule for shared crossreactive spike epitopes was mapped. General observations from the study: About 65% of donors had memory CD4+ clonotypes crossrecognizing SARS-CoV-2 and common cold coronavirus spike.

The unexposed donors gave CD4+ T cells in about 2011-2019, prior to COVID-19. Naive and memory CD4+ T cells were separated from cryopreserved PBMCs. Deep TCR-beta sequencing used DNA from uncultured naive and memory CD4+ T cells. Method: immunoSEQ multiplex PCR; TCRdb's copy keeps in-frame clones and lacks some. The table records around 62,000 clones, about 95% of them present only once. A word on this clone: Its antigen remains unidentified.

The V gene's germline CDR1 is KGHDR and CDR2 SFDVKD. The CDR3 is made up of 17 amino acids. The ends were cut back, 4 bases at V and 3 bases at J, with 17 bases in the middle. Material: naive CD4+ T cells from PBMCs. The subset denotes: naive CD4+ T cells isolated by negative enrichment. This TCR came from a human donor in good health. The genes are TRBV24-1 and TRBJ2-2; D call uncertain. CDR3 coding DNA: TGTGCCACCAGTGACCCGAGCCCAATCAGCCACACCGGGGAGCTGTTTTTT. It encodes CATSDPSPISHTGELFF.